This is a list of T cell receptor beta chains from one sample in a study of T cell responses to AZD1222 COVID-19 vaccine. The assay was immunoSEQ multiplex PCR, and TCRdb's table has in-frame clones only and misses some. This sample has around 99,000 clones, with approximately 87% found just once. The sample was peripheral blood, taken 28 days after the second AZD1222 dose. These receptors originate from an adult who received the AZD1222 COVID-19 vaccine. The CDR3 runs from the conserved cysteine through the conserved F or W. D genes are given only for firm matches. Rows give clone size only sometimes, using once, few, many, or a class for an expanded clone.

D gene | J gene | clone size | V gene | CDR3 protein | CDR3 DNA
- | TRBJ2-1 | - | TRBV15 | CATSGGTAHYNEQFF | TGTGCCACCAGCGGCGGGACAGCCCACTACAATGAGCAGTTCTTC
- | TRBJ1-5 | - | TRBV21-1 | CASSKVDRGSNQPQHF | TGTGCCAGCAGCAAAGTGGACAGGGGTAGCAATCAGCCCCAGCATTTT
- | TRBJ1-6 | - | TRBV2 | CANPGRPDSPLHF | TGTGCCAACCCAGGGAGGCCTGATTCACCCCTCCACTTT
TRBD2 | TRBJ2-7 | - | TRBV7-2 | CASSEGTSGSYEQYF | TGTGCCAGCAGCGAGGGGACTAGCGGTTCCTACGAGCAGTACTTC
- | TRBJ1-5 | - | TRBV20-1 | CSASLTGTLGNQPQHF | TGCAGTGCTAGTTTAACGGGGACTCTGGGCAATCAGCCCCAGCATTTT
- | TRBJ1-5 | - | TRBV19 | CASSPQGSQQPQHF | TGTGCCAGTAGCCCACAGGGAAGTCAGCAGCCCCAGCATTTT
- | TRBJ1-2 | - | TRBV28 | CASSFSLDIYGYTF | TGTGCCAGCAGTTTTTCCCTCGACATCTATGGCTACACCTTC
- | TRBJ2-7 | - | TRBV28 | CASSFSSPLEQYF | TGTGCCAGCAGTTTTAGCAGCCCCCTCGAGCAGTACTTC
- | TRBJ2-7 | - | TRBV6-1 | CASSESAGRAYEQYF | TGTGCCAGCAGTGAATCCGCGGGACGCGCCTACGAGCAGTACTTC
- | TRBJ1-1 | - | TRBV28 | CASRVTRGNTEAFF | TGTGCCAGCAGAGTCACACGAGGGAACACTGAAGCTTTCTTT
- | TRBJ2-1 | many | TRBV6-4 | CASSGPGGAGEQFF | TGTGCCAGCAGTGGGCCTGGCGGGGCGGGTGAGCAGTTCTTC
TRBD1 | TRBJ1-4 | - | TRBV7-2 | CASSWALSGTGREKLFF | TGTGCCAGCAGCTGGGCTCTCTCCGGGACAGGGAGAGAAAAACTGTTTTTT
- | TRBJ1-1 | - | TRBV13 | CASSVDMNTEAFF | TGTGCCAGCAGTGTGGACATGAACACTGAAGCTTTCTTT
TRBD2 | TRBJ2-7 | once | TRBV10-3 | CAISQSGSQGYEQYF | TGTGCCATCAGCCAAAGCGGGAGCCAGGGGTACGAGCAGTACTTC
- | TRBJ1-5 | - | TRBV18 | CASSPDLQQPQHF | TGTGCCAGCTCACCAGATCTACAGCAGCCCCAGCATTTT
- | TRBJ1-1 | - | TRBV28 | CASHSRVKAFF | TGTGCCAGCCACTCTAGGGTAAAAGCTTTCTTT
- | TRBJ2-1 | - | TRBV6-2/TRBV6-3 | CASSWGHNEQFF | TGTGCCAGCAGTTGGGGACACAATGAGCAGTTCTTC
TRBD1 | TRBJ1-4 | - | TRBV7-2 | CASSLRQGAVNEKLFF | TGTGCCAGCAGCTTACGACAGGGGGCAGTGAATGAAAAACTGTTTTTT
TRBD1 | TRBJ1-1 | - | TRBV27 | CASSPHGQGEAFF | TGTGCCAGCAGTCCCCATGGACAGGGGGAAGCTTTCTTT
TRBD2 | TRBJ2-2 | once | TRBV5-5 | CASSRDYQNTGELFF | TGTGCCAGCAGCCGGGACTACCAAAACACCGGGGAGCTGTTTTTT
- | TRBJ2-1 | once | TRBV24-1 | CATSDWDYNEQFF | TGTGCCACCAGTGATTGGGATTACAATGAGCAGTTCTTC
- | TRBJ1-3 | - | TRBV7-3 | CASSLSDRSSGNTIYF | TGTGCCAGCAGCTTATCGGACAGATCCTCTGGAAACACCATATATTTT
TRBD1 | TRBJ2-3 | once | TRBV7-2 | CASSLNRGTQYF | TGTGCCAGCAGCTTAAACAGGGGAACGCAGTATTTT
TRBD2 | TRBJ2-5 | - | TRBV7-6 | CASSPQGLAGGETQYF | TGTGCCAGCAGCCCGCAGGGACTAGCGGGAGGGGAGACCCAGTACTTC
- | TRBJ1-2 | - | TRBV11-3 | CASSFQGYGYTF | TGTGCCAGCAGCTTCCAGGGCTATGGCTACACCTTC
- | TRBJ1-6 | - | TRBV4-3 | CASSQDSAVYNSPLHF | TGCGCCAGCAGCCAAGATTCGGCAGTTTATAATTCACCCCTCCACTTT
- | TRBJ1-6 | - | TRBV30 | CAWRIKRERIIGSPLHF | TGTGCCTGGAGAATTAAGAGGGAGAGGATTATTGGTTCACCCCTCCACTTT
TRBD1 | TRBJ1-5 | - | TRBV6-5 | CASRRRQGNQPQHF | TGTGCCAGCAGGCGGCGACAGGGGAATCAGCCCCAGCATTTT
- | TRBJ2-5 | - | TRBV4-1 | CASSQERIADGQETQYF | TGCGCCAGCAGCCAAGAGAGGATCGCCGATGGGCAAGAGACCCAGTACTTC
- | TRBJ2-7 | once | TRBV9 | CASSVRDGTYEQYF | TGTGCCAGCAGCGTCCGGGACGGGACCTACGAGCAGTACTTC
- | TRBJ2-1 | once | TRBV19 | CASIPSGPYNEQFF | TGTGCCAGTATACCCAGCGGGCCCTACAATGAGCAGTTCTTC
- | TRBJ2-7 | - | TRBV6-5 | CASRPGPVYEQYF | TGTGCCAGCCGGCCGGGACCAGTCTACGAGCAGTACTTC
- | TRBJ2-7 | - | TRBV27 | CASSLLPSVYYEQYF | TGTGCCAGCAGTTTACTCCCCTCAGTTTACTACGAGCAGTACTTC
- | TRBJ2-7 | - | TRBV7-9 | CASLRSGYEQYF | TGTGCCAGCCTTCGCAGCGGCTACGAGCAGTACTTC
- | TRBJ1-5 | once | TRBV2 | CASSESVGGGQPQHF | TGTGCCAGCAGTGAGAGTGTCGGGGGGGGGCAGCCCCAGCATTTT
- | TRBJ1-1 | - | TRBV15 | CATSRRTANTEAFF | TGTGCCACCAGCAGGCGGACAGCGAACACTGAAGCTTTCTTT
TRBD2 | TRBJ2-2 | - | TRBV10-3 | CAISERAGGGAGELFF | TGTGCCATCAGTGAGAGGGCGGGAGGAGGGGCCGGGGAGCTGTTTTTT
TRBD2 | TRBJ2-3 | - | TRBV20-1 | CSASWLAGGPETDTQYF | TGCAGTGCTAGTTGGTTAGCGGGAGGGCCGGAAACAGATACGCAGTATTTT
- | TRBJ2-1 | - | TRBV28 | CASSLAPPRSVEQFF | TGTGCCAGCAGCCTGGCGCCACCCCGGTCGGTTGAGCAGTTCTTC
- | TRBJ1-2 | - | TRBV19 | CASSIDTNYGYTF | TGTGCCAGTAGTATAGATACTAACTATGGCTACACCTTC
- | TRBJ2-5 | few | TRBV9 | CASSAGVAVGETQYF | TGTGCCAGCAGCGCCGGGGTGGCGGTAGGAGAGACCCAGTACTTC
- | TRBJ1-1 | - | TRBV5-4 | CASSLNREAFF | TGTGCCAGCAGCTTAAACAGGGAAGCTTTCTTT
- | TRBJ1-3 | - | TRBV20-1 | CSARDGNTIYF | TGCAGTGCTAGAGATGGAAACACCATATATTTT
- | TRBJ2-3 | - | TRBV7-2 | CASSLRSVSDTQYF | TGTGCCAGCAGCTTAAGGTCCGTGTCAGATACGCAGTATTTT
- | TRBJ2-1 | - | TRBV5-8 | CASRSGTPGNEQFF | TGTGCCAGCAGATCCGGGACTCCCGGTAATGAGCAGTTCTTC
- | TRBJ2-7 | few | TRBV5-4 | CASSNGRDSGIYEQYF | TGTGCCAGCAGCAACGGCCGGGACTCCGGAATCTACGAGCAGTACTTC
TRBD1 | TRBJ1-1 | - | TRBV4-3 | CASSLSHRGRRETEAFF | TGCGCCAGCAGCCTATCCCACAGGGGCCGGAGAGAAACTGAAGCTTTCTTT
- | TRBJ1-5 | - | TRBV6-5 | CASSYGGRGQPQHF | TGTGCCAGCAGTTACGGGGGGCGCGGGCAGCCCCAGCATTTT
TRBD1 | TRBJ1-4 | - | TRBV7-2 | CASSVGTGGEKLFF | TGTGCCAGCAGCGTAGGAACAGGGGGGGAAAAACTGTTTTTT
TRBD1 | TRBJ1-3 | - | TRBV7-9 | CASSRGTASGNTIYF | TGTGCCAGCAGCCGAGGGACAGCTTCTGGAAACACCATATATTTT
- | TRBJ2-2 | - | TRBV30 | CAWSVSHTGELFF | TGTGCCTGGAGTGTATCACACACCGGGGAGCTGTTTTTT
- | TRBJ1-2 | - | TRBV19 | CASSINWGGNYGYTF | TGTGCCAGTAGTATTAATTGGGGGGGAAACTATGGCTACACCTTC
TRBD1 | TRBJ2-3 | - | TRBV9 | CASSVDQQGLNTQYF | TGTGCCAGCAGCGTAGACCAACAGGGGCTGAATACGCAGTATTTT
- | TRBJ1-2 | - | TRBV12-3/TRBV12-4 | CASRPAGAEGYTF | TGTGCCAGCAGACCCGCGGGGGCTGAAGGCTACACCTTC
- | TRBJ2-2 | - | TRBV19 | CASSIDRGLYTGELFF | TGTGCCAGTAGTATAGACAGGGGCCTTTACACCGGGGAGCTGTTTTTT
TRBD1 | TRBJ2-5 | few | TRBV28 | CATLTGTGKTQYF | TGTGCCACCCTCACCGGGACAGGGAAGACCCAGTACTTC
- | TRBJ2-2 | - | TRBV14 | CASSQYGWQWDAGELFF | TGTGCCAGCAGCCAATATGGGTGGCAGTGGGATGCCGGGGAGCTGTTTTTT
TRBD2 | TRBJ2-1 | - | TRBV10-1 | CATPVRSGGAGEQFF | TGCGCCACTCCAGTTAGGAGCGGGGGGGCCGGTGAGCAGTTCTTC